This T cell receptor (beta chain) comes out of a study of cytomegalovirus exposure and HLA in healthy donors (dated by TCRdb to the late 2010s). Context from the whole study: According to an earlier analysis of around 600 of the donors, some 180 million T cells yielded 90 million to 130 million unique TCR beta sequences and around 280 Gb of sequence data. An early release covering approximately 600 HLA-typed donors comprised roughly 300 gigabases of sequencing data and about 90 million unique TCR sequences. Of the roughly 400 genotyped donors, 70% to 90% were placed in the genetic ancestry cluster associated with self-reported Caucasian donors. The aim of the study was to test whether cataloging public T cell receptors could identify signatures of past pathogen exposure. The study profiled the T cell repertoires of hundreds of subjects by immunosequencing and related them to cytomegalovirus serostatus. Besides the first cohort of some 670 subjects, a separate validation cohort made up of 120 different subjects was used. High-throughput TCR immunosequencing, statistical association of individual TCRs with disease status, and machine learning were combined to predict cytomegalovirus infection status. To study patterns of TCR occurrence, a later analysis re-analyzed previously published TCR beta repertoires from hundreds of donors and added high-resolution HLA genotyping. Rather than drawing on any new phenotypic data, the later analysis identified candidate immune exposures from TCR beta sequences and the way those sequences occurred across donors. In an earlier analysis of several hundred of the donors, high-throughput TCR beta sequencing was used to judge whether each TCR beta V gene segment behaved as functional or pseudogenic. Alongside the repertoire data, information on donor age, sex, ethnicity and CMV serostatus was compiled. Genome-wide SNP genotypes for about 55% of the roughly 670 donors were used in a later genetic analysis, which treated that subset as a discovery cohort. Every repertoire in the discovery cohort had been generated on one and the same sequencing platform. Both class I and class II loci were covered by HLA typing, at four-digit resolution. Typing coverage varied by locus: 629-630 donors for A, B, C, DRB1 and DQB1; roughly 560 for DQA1; over 600 for DPA1; roughly 470 for DPB1. About 5 DR-DQ haplotypes were handled as single units for association and clustering, since linkage in the cohort was strong. On average, around 240,000 unique TCR beta nucleotide sequences were sequenced per donor among 398 genotyped donors of the cohort, with approximately 18% of those sequences being non-productive.

Findings and caveats that apply to the study as a whole: When HLA alleles, especially DR and DQ, strongly co-occurred, TCR associations were difficult to assign to individual alleles. In a later genetic analysis, a missense DCLRE1C variant was associated with V-gene and J-gene trimming of TCR beta chains, and the association was replicated in an independent cohort. Most TCR sequences were seen in very few donors, while some public TCRs were found in many individuals. The earlier analysis of approximately 590 of the donors excluded 15 to 20 rarely observed V segments, including chromosome 9 orphons, because counts were too low. A cluster of highly shared sequence variants was judged likely to represent a technical artifact of the sequencing pipeline. Compared with equally common non-associated chains, HLA-associated TCR beta chains in a later analysis were more clonally expanded and had lower generation probabilities. Correlated functional status among segregating V segments might reflect linkage disequilibrium, but an unknown experimental factor could not be ruled out. According to a later genetic analysis, donors in an Asian-associated ancestry cluster had fewer N-insertions in productive TCRs than the approximately 630-donor mean. Because HLA typing was unavailable for some donors at each locus, only the typed subset was used in association tests. In an earlier analysis of approximately 600 of the donors, most TCR beta V segments were observed in productive rearrangements about 87% or about 30% of the time, broadly matching IMGT annotations. Because the 87-base-pair reads could not distinguish some IMGT-functional V segments, including TRBV6-2 and TRBV6-3, those segments were excluded. The study gave a list of 150 to 200 TCR beta chains associated with cytomegalovirus. According to a later analysis, TCR association rates differed among HLA loci, with DRB1 alleles showing the most associated TCRs and HLA-C alleles showing the fewest. A further reported finding was that TCR beta sequences accurately predicted the HLA-A and HLA-B alleles for most subjects in the first cohort. Three of the identified cytomegalovirus-associated TCR beta chains were confirmed in vitro to be specific for cytomegalovirus antigens. The classifier was reported to diagnose cytomegalovirus status with high specificity and sensitivity in both the original and validation cohorts. A later analysis reported that several top co-occurrence clusters appeared linked to parvovirus B19, influenza, CMV and Epstein-Barr virus. According to a later analysis, most CMV-associated TCR beta chains appeared to be HLA-restricted, and the HLA associations seemed to be driven largely by CMV exposure. A later analysis associated some 17,000 TCR beta sequences with specific HLA alleles at a false discovery rate of 0.05. This cohort had only TCR beta chains sequenced, and the lack of alpha or paired-chain data limited which features could be detected. It was suggested by the authors that the approach could potentially be generalized to other disease states and immunological phenotypes. The only immune exposure information available for the cohort was CMV serostatus. Sequencing depth was assumed to be roughly uniform across donors in the presence/absence analyses, though that assumption may not hold.

In its sample, this clone was seen once. The antigen this receptor binds is unknown. Base-call qualities are not available, and no considerably larger clone is one nucleotide away. Libraries were prepared through the immunoSEQ multiplex PCR assay. The multiplex PCR relied on a mix of 60 forward primers for TCR Vbeta segments and 13 reverse primers for TCR Jbeta segments. A multiplex PCR assay on genomic DNA amplified the CDR3 region of rearranged TCR beta genes. The Illumina HiSeq System was used to sequence the amplified TCR beta libraries as 87-base-pair reads. On the authors' methods: A later analysis tallied 70 million to 100 million unique TCR beta chains across the 610 or so repertoires, and around 12 million of those chains were shared by two or more donors. Raw reads were error-corrected and collapsed into unique sequences with a nearest-neighbor algorithm that merged closely related sequences to remove PCR and sequencing errors. CDR3 sequences were aligned to IMGT reference sequences to assign V, D and J gene segments. For a sequence to be retained, at least a six-nucleotide match to both a V gene segment and a J gene segment was required. A rearrangement counted as productive if the CDR3 had no stop codons and remained in frame with V and J, and every other rearrangement counted as non-productive. Following IMGT convention, CDR3 was defined as the stretch from the second conserved V-encoded cysteine up to the conserved J-encoded phenylalanine. Sequences without an unambiguous match to a single V gene segment were excluded from the earlier analysis of several hundred of the donors. An earlier analysis of approximately 590 of the donors called V segments functional above 56.7% productive rearrangements and segregating when the between-donor standard deviation exceeded 5%. A statistical classification framework was developed to diagnose cytomegalovirus status using the catalog of TCR beta chain sequences. V and J gene assignment, in a later analysis, came from comparing TCR nucleotide sequences with IMGT/GENE-DB human TR gene sequences. A later analysis assigned CDR3 sequences and most-parsimonious VDJ recombination scenarios with the TCRdist pipeline. In a later analysis, every TCR beta chain was defined by the combination of its CDR3 amino acid sequence and its V-gene family, and reads without a unique V-gene family were dropped. In a later analysis, 450 to 600 highly shared, low-generation-probability nucleotide sequences were removed to address suspected cross-contamination and a sequencing artifact. A later analysis calculated a clonal expansion index for each public chain from normalized within-repertoire ranks of inferred template counts. In a later analysis, generation probabilities were computed using a VDJ recombination model fitted to out-of-frame rearrangements, and the results were checked against IGoR. In a later analysis, TCR-TCR, TCR-HLA and TCR-CMV co-occurrence was scored with hypergeometric tests, and a repertoire-size bias correction was applied to TCR pairs. In a later analysis, false discovery rates were estimated by permuting HLA or CMV assignments 20 times. In a later analysis, co-occurring TCRs were grouped using DBSCAN, with TCRdist sequence similarity added in when clustering inside HLA-allele-positive subsets. For co-occurrence clustering, repertoires with fewer than 30,000 or more than 120,000 public chains were excluded, along with about five repertoires with anomalous nucleotide sharing. TCRdb provides this immuneACCESS table in a form limited to in-frame rearrangements. Some clones are lacking; in checked studies, under half of them reflect an unresolved V gene, and why the rest are absent is not known. V, J and clone size reflect that table, while D and trimming were determined from the DNA. The table for this sample lists approximately 170,000 clones; less than 85% of them were counted only once. 1.5% of the sample rests with the top ten.

The cohort comprised some 680 healthy bone marrow donors. At the time of sampling, all cohort members were nominally healthy, though unrecorded immune exposures were likely present. The donor tested CMV seronegative and was one of the 352 seronegative cohort members. Every donor gave a peripheral blood sample, and the peripheral blood mononuclear cells from that sample were used for TCR beta sequencing. Genomic DNA was extracted from the blood cell samples with the Qiagen DNeasy Blood Extraction Kit. Measured from the cysteine to the phenylalanine, the CDR3 is 14 residues long. Only the CDR3 DNA is retained, 42 bases long and in frame from the first base. V lost 1 base and J lost 4 bases; the stretch between them is 10 bases long. Via the germline V gene, CDR1 is SGHTA and CDR2 FQGNSA.

The chain is made from TRBV7-2 and TRBJ1-1; TRBD1 is a weak D gene call, 5 bases matching. The sample comprised PBMCs. The receptor was derived from a male donor in good health and CMV-seronegative. At the DNA level, the sequence is TGTGCCAGCAGCTTAGGGGGGGTGAGCACTGAAGCTTTCTTT. Its amino acids are CASSLGGVSTEAFF. Reference TRBV7-2 and TRBJ1-1 genes cover what lies past the CDR3, so the full variable domain is GAGVSQSPSNKVTEKGKDVELRCDPISGHTALYWYRQSLGQGLEFLIYFQGNSAPDKSGLPSDRFSAERTGGSVSTLTIQRTQQEDSAVYLCASSLGGVSTEAFFGQGTRLTVV.